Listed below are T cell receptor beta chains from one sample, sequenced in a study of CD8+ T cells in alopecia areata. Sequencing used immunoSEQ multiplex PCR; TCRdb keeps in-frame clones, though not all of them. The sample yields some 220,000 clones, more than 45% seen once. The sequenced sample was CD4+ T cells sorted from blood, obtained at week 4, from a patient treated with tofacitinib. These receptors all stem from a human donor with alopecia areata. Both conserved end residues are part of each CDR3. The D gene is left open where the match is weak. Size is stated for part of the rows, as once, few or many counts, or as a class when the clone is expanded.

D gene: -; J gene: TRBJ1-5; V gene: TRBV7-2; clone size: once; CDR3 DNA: TGTGCCAGCAGACTAGTGTCGGGCCAGCCCCAGCATTTT; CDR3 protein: CASRLVSGQPQHF
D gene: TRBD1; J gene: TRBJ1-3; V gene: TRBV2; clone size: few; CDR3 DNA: TGTGCCACCTCGGACAGGGTGGGCAACACCATATATTTT; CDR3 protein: CATSDRVGNTIYF
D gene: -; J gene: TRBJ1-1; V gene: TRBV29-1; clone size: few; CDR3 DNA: TGCAGCGTTCAAAAGGCCCGGGACAACGAAGCTTTCTTT; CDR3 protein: CSVQKARDNEAFF
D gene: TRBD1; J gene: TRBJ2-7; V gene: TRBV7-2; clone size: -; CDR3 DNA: TGTGCCAGCAGCTTAGCAGGGTACAGGGGCAGGTACGAGCAGTACTTC; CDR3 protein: CASSLAGYRGRYEQYF
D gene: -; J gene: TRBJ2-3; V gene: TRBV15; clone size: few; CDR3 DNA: TGTGCCACCAGCAGAGATACGGGGGATACGCAGTATTTT; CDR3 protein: CATSRDTGDTQYF
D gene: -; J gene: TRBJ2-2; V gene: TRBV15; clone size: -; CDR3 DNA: TGTGCCACCAGCAGGTACAGGGACACCGGGGAGCTGTTTTTT; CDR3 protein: CATSRYRDTGELFF
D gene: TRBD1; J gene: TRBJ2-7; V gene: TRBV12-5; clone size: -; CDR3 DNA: TGTGCTAGTGGTTCAGGGGGCCACCTGGAGCAGTACTTC; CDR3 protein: CASGSGGHLEQYF
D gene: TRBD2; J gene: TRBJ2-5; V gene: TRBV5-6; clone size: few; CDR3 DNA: TGTGCCAGCAGCTGGACCGCTCTAGCGGGGTCAGAGACCCAGTACTTC; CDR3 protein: CASSWTALAGSETQYF
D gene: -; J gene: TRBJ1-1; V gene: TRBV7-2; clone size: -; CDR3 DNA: TGTGCCAGCAGCTTCCGACCGAACACTGAAGCTTTCTTT; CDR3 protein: CASSFRPNTEAFF
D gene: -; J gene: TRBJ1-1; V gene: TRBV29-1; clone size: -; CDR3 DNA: TGCAGCGTTCGACCAAGAATGAACACTGAAGCTTTCTTT; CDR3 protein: CSVRPRMNTEAFF
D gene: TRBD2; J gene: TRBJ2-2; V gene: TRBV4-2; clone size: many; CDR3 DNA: TGTGCCAGCAGCCAATCCCGGACTAGCGGGGGGGCAGAAACCGGGGAGCTGTTTTTT; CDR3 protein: CASSQSRTSGGAETGELFF
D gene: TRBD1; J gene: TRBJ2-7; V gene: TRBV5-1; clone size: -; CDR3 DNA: TGCGCCAGCAGCCCGGGACAGAACTACGAGCAGTACTTC; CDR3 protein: CASSPGQNYEQYF
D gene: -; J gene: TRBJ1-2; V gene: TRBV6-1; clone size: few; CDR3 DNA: TGTGCCAGCAGTGAATCGGGGCGCCGCTACACCTTC; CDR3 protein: CASSESGRRYTF
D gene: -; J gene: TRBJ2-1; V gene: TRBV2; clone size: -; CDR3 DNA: TGTGCCGGAGGCCGGTCGGAGGTCGGTGAGCAGTTCTTC; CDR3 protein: CAGGRSEVGEQFF
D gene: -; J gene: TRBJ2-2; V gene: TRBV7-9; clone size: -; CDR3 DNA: TGTGCCAGCAGCTCCGGGGAGCTGTTTTTT; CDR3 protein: CASSSGELFF
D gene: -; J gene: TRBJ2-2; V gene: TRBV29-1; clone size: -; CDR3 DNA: TGCAGCGTTGAGCCTACCCTTGGGTCCGGGGAGCTGTTTTTT; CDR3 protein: CSVEPTLGSGELFF
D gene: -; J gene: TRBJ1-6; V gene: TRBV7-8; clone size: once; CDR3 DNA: TGTGCCAGCAGCTTAGCTTTTAGGACAACTAATTCACCCCTCCACTTT; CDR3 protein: CASSLAFRTTNSPLHF
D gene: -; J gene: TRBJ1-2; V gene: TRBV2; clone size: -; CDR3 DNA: TGTGCCAGCATCCCACTACAGGGTTTAGGAGGCTACACCTTC; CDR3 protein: CASIPLQGLGGYTF
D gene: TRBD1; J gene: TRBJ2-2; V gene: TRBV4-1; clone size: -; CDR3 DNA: TGCGCCAGCAGCCATCCCGCCGGGACAGGGAGGGCCGGGGAGCTGTTTTTT; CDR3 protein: CASSHPAGTGRAGELFF
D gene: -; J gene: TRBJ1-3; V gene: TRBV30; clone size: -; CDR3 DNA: TGTGCCTGGAGTGTACCCCGGGACGCTGGAAACACCATATATTTT; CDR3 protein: CAWSVPRDAGNTIYF
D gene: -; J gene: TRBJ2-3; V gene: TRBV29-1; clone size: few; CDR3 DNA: TGCAGCGTTGACATAGCTAGCACAGATACGCAGTATTTT; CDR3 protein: CSVDIASTDTQYF